Sequencing of this TCR beta chain was carried out in a study of blood T cells in healthy people across ages. Broader study findings: It was not known whether donors were CMV positive (a possible confounder of expanded clonotype changes).

Total RNA, at least 5.5 micrograms per sample, came from PBMCs. This clonotype was seen more than once but under ten times. Antigen specificity is unknown. The CDR3 is 16 amino acids. Germline V gene data show CDR1 as MNHEY and CDR2 as SVGAGI. Together with a sample-barcoded 5' primer, a J-beta primer mix was included in a second PCR lasting about 6 to 12 cycles. TCRdb reprocessed the 5' RACE reads with MiXCR, giving one entry per CDR3 protein. There are fewer than 1.5 million distinct CDR3 sequences in the sample; roughly 45% occur only once, and around 8% lies in the top ten. The genes are TRBV6-5 and TRBJ2-1; 7 bases line up with TRBD2. The DNA matches TRBJ2-7 better at its end, which makes the J call doubtful. This receptor was identified in a woman aged 18-35 years in good health. The sample consisted of blood. The chain's CDR3 is CASSYDGLAAYNEQYF. CDR3 nucleotide sequence: TGTGCCAGCAGTTACGACGGGCTAGCGGCCTACAATGAGCAGTACTTC.